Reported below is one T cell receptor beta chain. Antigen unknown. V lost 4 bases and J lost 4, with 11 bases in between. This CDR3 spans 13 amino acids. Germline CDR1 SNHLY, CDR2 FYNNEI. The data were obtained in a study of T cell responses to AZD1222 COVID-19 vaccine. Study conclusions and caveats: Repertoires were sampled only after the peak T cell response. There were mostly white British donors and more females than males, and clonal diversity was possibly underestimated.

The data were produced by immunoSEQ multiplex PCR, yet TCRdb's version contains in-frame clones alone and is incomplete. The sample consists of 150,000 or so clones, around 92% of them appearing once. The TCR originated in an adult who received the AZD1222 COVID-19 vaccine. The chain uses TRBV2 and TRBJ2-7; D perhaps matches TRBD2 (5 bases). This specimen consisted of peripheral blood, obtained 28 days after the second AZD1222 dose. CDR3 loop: CASSVRGEYEQYF. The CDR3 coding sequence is TGTGCCAGCAGTGTCCGGGGAGAATACGAGCAGTACTTC.